The sample holds many counts of the clone carrying this T cell receptor beta chain. Its matching antigen is unknown. Diagnosis relied on clinical symptoms, serum thyroxine and TRAb, thyroid ultrasound and orbital computed tomography. Per the germline V gene, CDR1 is MDHEN and CDR2 is SYDVKM. The V end was cut by 2 bases, the J end by 0 bases, with 17 bases between. This CDR3 has 17 residues. The data originate from a study of T cells in Graves' hyperthyroidism and ophthalmopathy. Study outcomes and limitations: Researchers report that a 13 V-J model separated ophthalmopathy from stable hyperthyroidism. Blood also held most thyroid clonotypes expanded beyond 0.001. Ophthalmopathy onset followed model prediction by a median around 6.9 months.

From RNA transcripts, TCR beta CDR3 regions were amplified. With the HTBI primer set, the TCR CDR3 went through a first round of RT-PCR. TCRdb re-called the multiplex PCR reads with MiXCR, one entry per CDR3 protein. Here the sample spans about 640,000 distinct CDR3 sequences, 14% being singletons. V is TRBV28 and J is TRBJ2-7; D may be TRBD2 (5 bases). Material: blood. The TCR was taken from a woman between 45 and 65 years old with Graves' ophthalmopathy. The CDR3 loop is CASSLDYTGRASYEQYF. The CDR3 DNA is TGTGCCAGCAGTTTAGACTACACCGGTAGGGCCTCCTACGAGCAGTACTTC.